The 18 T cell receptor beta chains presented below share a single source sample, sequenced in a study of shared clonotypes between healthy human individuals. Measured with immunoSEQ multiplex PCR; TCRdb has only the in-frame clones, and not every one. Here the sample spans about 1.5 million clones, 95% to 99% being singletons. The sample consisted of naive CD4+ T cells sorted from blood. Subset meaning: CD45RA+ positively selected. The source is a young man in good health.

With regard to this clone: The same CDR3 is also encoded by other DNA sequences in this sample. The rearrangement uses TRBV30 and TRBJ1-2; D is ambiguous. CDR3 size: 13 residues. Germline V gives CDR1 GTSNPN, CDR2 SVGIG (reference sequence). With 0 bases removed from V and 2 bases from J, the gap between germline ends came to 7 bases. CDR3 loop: CAWSVPGNYGYTF. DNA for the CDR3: TGTGCCTGGAGTGTACCCGGAAACTATGGCTACACCTTC.

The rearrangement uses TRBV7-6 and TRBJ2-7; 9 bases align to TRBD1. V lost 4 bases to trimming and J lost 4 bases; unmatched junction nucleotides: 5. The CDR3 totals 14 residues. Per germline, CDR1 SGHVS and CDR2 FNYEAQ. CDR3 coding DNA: TGTGCCAGCAGCTCCCGACAGGGGGGGTACGAGCAGTACTTC. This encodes CASSSRQGGYEQYF.

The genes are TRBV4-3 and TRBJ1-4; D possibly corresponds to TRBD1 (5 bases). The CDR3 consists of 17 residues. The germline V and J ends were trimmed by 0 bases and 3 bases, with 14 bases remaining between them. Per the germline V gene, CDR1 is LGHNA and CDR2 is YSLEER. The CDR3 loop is CASSQEGQIAANEKLFF. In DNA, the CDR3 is TGCGCCAGCAGCCAAGAGGGGCAAATAGCAGCTAATGAAAAACTGTTTTTT.

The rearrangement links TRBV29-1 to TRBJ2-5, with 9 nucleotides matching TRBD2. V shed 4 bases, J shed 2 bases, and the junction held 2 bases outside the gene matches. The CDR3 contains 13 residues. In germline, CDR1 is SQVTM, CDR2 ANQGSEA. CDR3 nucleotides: TGCAGCGTTGTAACTAGCGGGCAAGAGACCCAGTACTTC. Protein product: CSVVTSGQETQYF.

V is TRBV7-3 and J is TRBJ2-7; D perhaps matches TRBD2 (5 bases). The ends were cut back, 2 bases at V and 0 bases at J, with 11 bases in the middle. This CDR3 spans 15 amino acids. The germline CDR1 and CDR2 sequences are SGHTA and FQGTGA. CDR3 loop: CASSLDPGSSYEQYF. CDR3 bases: TGTGCCAGCAGCTTAGATCCGGGGAGCTCCTACGAGCAGTACTTC.

The CDR3 nucleotides read TGTGCCAGCAGCCCTCGATGGGACAGGCGGGTCCCAGATACGCAGTATTTT. Translating gives CASSPRWDRRVPDTQYF. V and J are TRBV7-2 and TRBJ2-3; TRBD1 matches at 8 bases. This CDR3 region has 17 residues. V lost 5 bases, J lost 4 bases, and 14 bases stayed unmatched. CDR1 is SGHTA, CDR2 FQGNSA, per germline. Full variable domain (outside the CDR3, taken from reference TRBV7-2 and TRBJ2-3): GAGVSQSPSNKVTEKGKDVELRCDPISGHTALYWYRQSLGQGLEFLIYFQGNSAPDKSGLPSDRFSAERTGGSVSTLTIQRTQQEDSAVYLCASSPRWDRRVPDTQYFGPGTRLTVL.

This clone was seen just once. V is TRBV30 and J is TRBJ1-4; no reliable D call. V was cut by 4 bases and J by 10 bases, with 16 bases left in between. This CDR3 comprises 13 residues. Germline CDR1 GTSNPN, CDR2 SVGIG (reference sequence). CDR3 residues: CAWNAGVSPKLFF. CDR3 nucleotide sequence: TGTGCCTGGAATGCCGGGGTCAGCCCAAAACTGTTTTTT.

The CDR3 DNA follows: TGTGCCAGTAGTAGGAATAGCGCTAACACAGATACGCAGTATTTT. Translating gives CASSRNSANTDTQYF. V usage is TRBV19 and J usage is TRBJ2-3; D is perhaps TRBD2 (5 bases). This CDR3 has 15 amino acids. With 4 bases removed from V and 2 bases from J, the gap between germline ends came to 13 bases. The germline V gene has CDR1 LNHDA and CDR2 SQIVND (reference sequence).

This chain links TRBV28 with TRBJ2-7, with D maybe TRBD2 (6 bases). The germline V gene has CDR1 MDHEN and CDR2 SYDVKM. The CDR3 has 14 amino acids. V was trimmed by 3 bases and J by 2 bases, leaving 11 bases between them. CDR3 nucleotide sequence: TGTGCCAGCAGTTTCACGGCGGGACCCTACGAGCAGTACTTC. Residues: CASSFTAGPYEQYF.

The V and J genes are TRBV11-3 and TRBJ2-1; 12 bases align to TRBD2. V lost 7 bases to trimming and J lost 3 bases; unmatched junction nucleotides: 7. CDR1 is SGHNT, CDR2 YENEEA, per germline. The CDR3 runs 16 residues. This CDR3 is CASTQTSGSSYNEQFF. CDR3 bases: TGTGCCAGCACCCAGACTAGCGGGAGTAGCTACAATGAGCAGTTCTTC.

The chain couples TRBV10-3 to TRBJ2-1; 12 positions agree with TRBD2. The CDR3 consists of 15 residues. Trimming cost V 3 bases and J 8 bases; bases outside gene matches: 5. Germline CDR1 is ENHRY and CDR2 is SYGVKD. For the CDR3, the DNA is TGTGCCATCAGTGATCTAGCGGGAGGGCCCGATGAGCAGTTCTTC. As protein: CAISDLAGGPDEQFF.

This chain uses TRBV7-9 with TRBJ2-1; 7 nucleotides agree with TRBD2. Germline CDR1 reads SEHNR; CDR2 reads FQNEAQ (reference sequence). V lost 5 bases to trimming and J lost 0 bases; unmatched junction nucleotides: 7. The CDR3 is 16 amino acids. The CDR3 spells CASSPRGGPSYNEQFF. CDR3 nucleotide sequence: TGTGCCAGCAGCCCGCGCGGGGGACCCTCCTACAATGAGCAGTTCTTC.

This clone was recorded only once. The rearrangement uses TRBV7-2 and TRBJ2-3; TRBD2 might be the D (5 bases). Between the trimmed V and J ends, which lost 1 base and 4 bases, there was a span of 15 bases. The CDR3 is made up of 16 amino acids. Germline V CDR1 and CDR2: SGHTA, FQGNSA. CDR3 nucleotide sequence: TGTGCCAGCAGCTTAGACGATTATCGGGGAGCAGATACGCAGTATTTT. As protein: CASSLDDYRGADTQYF.

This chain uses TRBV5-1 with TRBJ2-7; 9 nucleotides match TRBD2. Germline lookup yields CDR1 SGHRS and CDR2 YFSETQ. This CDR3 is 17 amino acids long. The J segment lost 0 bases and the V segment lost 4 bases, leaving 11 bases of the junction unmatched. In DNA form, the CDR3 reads TGCGCCAGCAGCGCCAGGGCTAGCGGGACGAGCTCCTACGAGCAGTACTTC. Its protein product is CASSARASGTSSYEQYF.

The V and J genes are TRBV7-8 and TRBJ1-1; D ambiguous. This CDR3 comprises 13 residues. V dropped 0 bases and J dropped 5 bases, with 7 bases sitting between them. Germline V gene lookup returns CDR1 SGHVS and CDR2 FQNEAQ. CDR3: CASSLARETEAFF. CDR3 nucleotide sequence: TGTGCCAGCAGCTTAGCGCGCGAAACTGAAGCTTTCTTT.

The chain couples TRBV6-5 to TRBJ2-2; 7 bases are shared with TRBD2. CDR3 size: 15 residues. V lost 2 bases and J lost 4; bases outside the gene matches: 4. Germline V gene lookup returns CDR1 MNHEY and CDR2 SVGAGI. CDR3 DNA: TGTGCCAGCAGTTACGGGAGGGCGGGCACCGGGGAGCTGTTTTTT. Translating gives CASSYGRAGTGELFF.

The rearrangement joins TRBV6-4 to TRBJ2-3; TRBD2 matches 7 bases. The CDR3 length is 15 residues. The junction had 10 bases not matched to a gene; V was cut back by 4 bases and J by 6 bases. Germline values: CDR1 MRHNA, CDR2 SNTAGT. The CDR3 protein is CASSGGGRFDDTQYF. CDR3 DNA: TGTGCCAGCAGTGGGGGGGGTCGATTCGATGATACGCAGTATTTT.

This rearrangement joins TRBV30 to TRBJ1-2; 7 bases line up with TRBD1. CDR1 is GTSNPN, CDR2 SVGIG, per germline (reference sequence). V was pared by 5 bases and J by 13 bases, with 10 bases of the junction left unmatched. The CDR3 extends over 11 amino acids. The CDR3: CAWVSTGSRTF. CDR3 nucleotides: TGTGCCTGGGTCTCGACAGGGTCGCGCACCTTC.